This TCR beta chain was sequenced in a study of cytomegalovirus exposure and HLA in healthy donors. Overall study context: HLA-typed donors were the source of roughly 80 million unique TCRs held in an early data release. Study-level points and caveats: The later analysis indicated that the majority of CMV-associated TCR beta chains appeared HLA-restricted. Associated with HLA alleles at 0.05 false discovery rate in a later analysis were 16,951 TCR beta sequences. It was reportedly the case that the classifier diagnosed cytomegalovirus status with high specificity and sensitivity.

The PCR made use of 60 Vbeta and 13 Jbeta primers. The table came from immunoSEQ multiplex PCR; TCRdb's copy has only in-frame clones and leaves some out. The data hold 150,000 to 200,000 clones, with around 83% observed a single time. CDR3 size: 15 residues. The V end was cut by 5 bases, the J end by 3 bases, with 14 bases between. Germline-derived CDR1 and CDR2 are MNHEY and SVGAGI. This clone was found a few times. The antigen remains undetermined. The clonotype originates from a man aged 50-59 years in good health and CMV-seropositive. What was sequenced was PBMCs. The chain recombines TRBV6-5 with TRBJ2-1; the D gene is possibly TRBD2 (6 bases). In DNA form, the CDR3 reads TGTGCCAGCAGTCCTACCGGGACTGACTACAATGAGCAGTTCTTC. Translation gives CASSPTGTDYNEQFF.